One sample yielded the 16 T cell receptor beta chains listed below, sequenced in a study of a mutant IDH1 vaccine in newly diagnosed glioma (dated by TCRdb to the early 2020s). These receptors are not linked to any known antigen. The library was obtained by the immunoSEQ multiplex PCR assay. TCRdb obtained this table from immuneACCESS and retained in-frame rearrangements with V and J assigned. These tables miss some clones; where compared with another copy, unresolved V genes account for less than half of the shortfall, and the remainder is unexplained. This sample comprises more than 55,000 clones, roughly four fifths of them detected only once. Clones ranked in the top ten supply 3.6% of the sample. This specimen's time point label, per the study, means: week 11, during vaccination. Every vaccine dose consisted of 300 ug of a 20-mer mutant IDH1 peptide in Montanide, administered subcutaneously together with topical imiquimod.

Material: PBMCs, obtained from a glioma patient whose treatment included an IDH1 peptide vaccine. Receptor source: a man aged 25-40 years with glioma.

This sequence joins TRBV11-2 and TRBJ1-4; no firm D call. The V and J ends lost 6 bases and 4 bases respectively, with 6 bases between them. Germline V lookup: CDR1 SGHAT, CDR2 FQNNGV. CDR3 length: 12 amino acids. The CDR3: CASSASNEKLFF. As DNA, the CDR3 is TGTGCCAGCAGTGCCAGTAATGAAAAACTGTTTTTT.

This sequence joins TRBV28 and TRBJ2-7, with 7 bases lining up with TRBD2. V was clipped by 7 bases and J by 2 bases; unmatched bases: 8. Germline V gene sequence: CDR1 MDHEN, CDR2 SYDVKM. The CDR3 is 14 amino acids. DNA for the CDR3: TGTGCCAGCACCACGGGACTAAGAGCCTACGAGCAGTACTTC. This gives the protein CASTTGLRAYEQYF.

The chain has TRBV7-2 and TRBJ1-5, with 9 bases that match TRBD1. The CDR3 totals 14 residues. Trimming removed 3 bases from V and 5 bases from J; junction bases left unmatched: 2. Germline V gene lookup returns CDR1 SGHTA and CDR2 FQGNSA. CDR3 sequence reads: CASSFRTGDQPQHF. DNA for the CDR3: TGTGCCAGCAGCTTTAGGACAGGGGATCAGCCCCAGCATTTT.

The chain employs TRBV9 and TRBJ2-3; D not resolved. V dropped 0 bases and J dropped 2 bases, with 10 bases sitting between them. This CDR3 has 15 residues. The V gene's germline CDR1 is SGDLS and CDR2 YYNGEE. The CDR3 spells CASSVGDRHTDTQYF. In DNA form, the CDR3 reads TGTGCCAGCAGCGTAGGAGACCGGCACACAGATACGCAGTATTTT.

Written as DNA, the CDR3 is TGCAGCGTTGCGATCGGGACTTCTGGAAACACCATATATTTT. Its translation is CSVAIGTSGNTIYF. V and J are TRBV29-1 and TRBJ1-3, with a tentative D call TRBD1 (5 bases). Germline V gene data show CDR1 as SQVTM and CDR2 as ANQGSEA. V lost 4 bases, J lost 1 base, and 11 bases lay in between. The CDR3 runs to 14 residues.

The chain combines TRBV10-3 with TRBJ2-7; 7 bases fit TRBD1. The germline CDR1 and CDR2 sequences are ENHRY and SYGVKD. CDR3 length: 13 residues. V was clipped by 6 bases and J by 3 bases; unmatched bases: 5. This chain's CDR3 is CAISRDSFYEQYF. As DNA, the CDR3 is TGTGCCATCAGCCGGGACAGCTTCTACGAGCAGTACTTC.

The CDR3 reads CASSDSNTGELFF. CDR3 bases: TGCGCCAGCTCCGACAGTAACACCGGGGAGCTGTTTTTT. This chain uses TRBV4-1 with TRBJ2-2; TRBD1 might be the D (5 bases). Germline V lookup: CDR1 MGHRA, CDR2 YSYEKL. This CDR3 spans 13 amino acids. The V end was cut by 8 bases, the J end by 2 bases, with 9 bases between.

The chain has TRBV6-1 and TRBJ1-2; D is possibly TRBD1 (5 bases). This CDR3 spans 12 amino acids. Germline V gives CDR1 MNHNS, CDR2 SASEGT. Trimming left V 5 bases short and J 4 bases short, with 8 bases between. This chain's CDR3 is CASSYDSYGYTF. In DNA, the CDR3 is TGTGCCAGCAGTTATGACAGCTATGGCTACACCTTC.

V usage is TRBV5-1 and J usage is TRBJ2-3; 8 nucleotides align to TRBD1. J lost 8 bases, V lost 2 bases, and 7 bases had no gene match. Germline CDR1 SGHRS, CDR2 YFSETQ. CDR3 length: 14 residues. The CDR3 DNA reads TGCGCCAGCAGCTTCGGACAGGGTTTGGGTACGCAGTATTTT. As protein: CASSFGQGLGTQYF.

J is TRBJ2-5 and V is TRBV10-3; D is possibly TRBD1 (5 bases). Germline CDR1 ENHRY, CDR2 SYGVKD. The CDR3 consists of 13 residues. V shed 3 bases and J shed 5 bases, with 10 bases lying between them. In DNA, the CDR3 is TGTGCCATCAGTGAAGACAGAATGGAGACCCAGTACTTC. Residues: CAISEDRMETQYF.

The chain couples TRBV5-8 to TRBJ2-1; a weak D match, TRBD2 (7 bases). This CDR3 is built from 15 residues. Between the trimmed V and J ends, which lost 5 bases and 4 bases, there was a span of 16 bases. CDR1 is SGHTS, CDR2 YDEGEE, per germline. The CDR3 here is CASSLRGGSYNEQFF. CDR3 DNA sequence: TGTGCCAGCAGTTTGAGGGGGGGGTCGTACAATGAGCAGTTCTTC. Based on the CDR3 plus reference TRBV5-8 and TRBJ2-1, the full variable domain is EAGVTQSPTHLIKTRGQQATLRCSPISGHTSVYWYQQALGLGLQFLLWYDEGEERNRGNFPPRFSGRQFPNYSSELNVNALELEDSALYLCASSLRGGSYNEQFFGPGTRLTVL.

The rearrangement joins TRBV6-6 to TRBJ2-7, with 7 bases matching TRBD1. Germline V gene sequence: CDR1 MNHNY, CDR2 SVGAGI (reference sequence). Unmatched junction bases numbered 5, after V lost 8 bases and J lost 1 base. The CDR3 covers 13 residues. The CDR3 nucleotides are TGTGCCAGCCGCGGACAGGATTCCTACGAGCAGTACTTC. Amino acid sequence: CASRGQDSYEQYF.

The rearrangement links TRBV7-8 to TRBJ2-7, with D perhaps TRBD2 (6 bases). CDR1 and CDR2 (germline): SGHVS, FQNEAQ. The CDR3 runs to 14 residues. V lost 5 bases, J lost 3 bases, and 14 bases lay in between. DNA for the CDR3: TGTGCCAGCAGCCCCCGGGACTCCGACTACGAGCAGTACTTC. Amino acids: CASSPRDSDYEQYF.

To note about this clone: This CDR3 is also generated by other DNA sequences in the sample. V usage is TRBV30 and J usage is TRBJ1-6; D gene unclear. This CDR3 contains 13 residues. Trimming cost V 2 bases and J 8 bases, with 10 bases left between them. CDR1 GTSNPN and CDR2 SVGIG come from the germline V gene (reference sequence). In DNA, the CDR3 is TGTGCCTGGAGTCCCCGGACGGATTCACCCCTCCACTTT. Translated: CAWSPRTDSPLHF. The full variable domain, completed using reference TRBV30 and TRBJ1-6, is SQTIHQWPATLVQPVGSPLSLECTVEGTSNPNLYWYRQAAGRGLQLLFYSVGIGQISSEVPQNLSASRPQDRQFILSSKKLLLSDSGFYLCAWSPRTDSPLHFGNGTRLTVT.

The CDR3 nucleotides read TGTGCCAGCAGTTTGACGGTCGGAAACACCATATATTTT. As protein: CASSLTVGNTIYF. V is TRBV27 and J is TRBJ1-3; D ambiguous. Trimming took off 3 bases at V and 4 bases at J, with 7 bases between the two ends. From germline, CDR1 is MNHEY and CDR2 SMNVEV (reference sequence). The CDR3 runs to 13 residues.

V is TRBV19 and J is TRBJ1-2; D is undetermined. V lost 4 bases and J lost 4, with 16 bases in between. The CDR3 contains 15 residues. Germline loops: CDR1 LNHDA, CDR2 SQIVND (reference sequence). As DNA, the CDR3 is TGTGCCAGTAGTAATAGGAGGGAGGCAGCCTATGGCTACACCTTC. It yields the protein CASSNRREAAYGYTF.